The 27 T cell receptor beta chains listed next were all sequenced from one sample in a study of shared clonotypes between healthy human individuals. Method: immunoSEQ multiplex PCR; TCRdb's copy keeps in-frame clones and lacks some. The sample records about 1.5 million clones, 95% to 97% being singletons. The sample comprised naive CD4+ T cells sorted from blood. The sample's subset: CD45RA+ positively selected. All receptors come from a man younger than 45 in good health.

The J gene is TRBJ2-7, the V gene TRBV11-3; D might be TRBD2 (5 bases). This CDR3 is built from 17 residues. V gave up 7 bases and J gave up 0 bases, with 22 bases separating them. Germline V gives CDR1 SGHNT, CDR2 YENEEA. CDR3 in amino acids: CASIVPDLKIISYEQYF. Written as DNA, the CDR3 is TGTGCCAGCATCGTACCGGACTTAAAGATCATCTCCTACGAGCAGTACTTC.

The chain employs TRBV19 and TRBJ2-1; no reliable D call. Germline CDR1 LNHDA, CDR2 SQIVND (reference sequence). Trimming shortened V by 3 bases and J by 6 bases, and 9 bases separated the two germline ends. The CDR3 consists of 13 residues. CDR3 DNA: TGTGCCAGTAGTATTCCCAGTCCCAATGAGCAGTTCTTC. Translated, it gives CASSIPSPNEQFF. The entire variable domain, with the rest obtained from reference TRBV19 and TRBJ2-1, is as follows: DGGITQSPKYLFRKEGQNVTLSCEQNLNHDAMYWYRQDPGQGLRLIYYSQIVNDFQKGDIAEGYSVSREKKESFPLTVTSAQKNPTAFYLCASSIPSPNEQFFGPGTRLTVL.

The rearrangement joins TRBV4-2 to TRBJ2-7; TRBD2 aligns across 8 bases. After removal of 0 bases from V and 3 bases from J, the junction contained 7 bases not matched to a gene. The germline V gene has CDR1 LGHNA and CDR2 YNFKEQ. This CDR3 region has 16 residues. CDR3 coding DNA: TGTGCCAGCAGCCAAGAAGCGGGAGTGAATAGCTACGAGCAGTACTTC. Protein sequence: CASSQEAGVNSYEQYF.

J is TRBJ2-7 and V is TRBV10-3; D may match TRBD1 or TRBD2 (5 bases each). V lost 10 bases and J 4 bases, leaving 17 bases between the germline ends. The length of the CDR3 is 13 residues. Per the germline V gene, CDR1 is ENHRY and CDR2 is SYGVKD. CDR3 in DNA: TGTGCCACCTCAATGTGGGGGTCTTACGAGCAGTACTTC. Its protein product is CATSMWGSYEQYF.

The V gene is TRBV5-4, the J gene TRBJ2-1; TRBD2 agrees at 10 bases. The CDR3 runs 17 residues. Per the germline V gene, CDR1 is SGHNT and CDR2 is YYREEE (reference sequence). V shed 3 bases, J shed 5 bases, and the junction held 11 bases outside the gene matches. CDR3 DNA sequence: TGTGCCAGCAGCTCCAAATTCGGAGCGGGAGGGAACAATGAGCAGTTCTTC. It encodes CASSSKFGAGGNNEQFF.

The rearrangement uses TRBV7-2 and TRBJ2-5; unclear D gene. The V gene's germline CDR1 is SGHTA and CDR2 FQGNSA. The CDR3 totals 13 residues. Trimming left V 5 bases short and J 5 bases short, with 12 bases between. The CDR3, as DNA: TGTGCCAGCAGCCGCGGCAGGACGGAGACCCAGTACTTC. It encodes CASSRGRTETQYF. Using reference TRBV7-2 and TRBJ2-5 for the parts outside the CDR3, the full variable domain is GAGVSQSPSNKVTEKGKDVELRCDPISGHTALYWYRQSLGQGLEFLIYFQGNSAPDKSGLPSDRFSAERTGGSVSTLTIQRTQQEDSAVYLCASSRGRTETQYFGPGTRLLVL.

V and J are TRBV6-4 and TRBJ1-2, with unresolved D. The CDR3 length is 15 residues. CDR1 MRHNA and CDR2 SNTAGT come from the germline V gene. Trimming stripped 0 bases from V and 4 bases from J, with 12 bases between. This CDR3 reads CASSDSKASGYGYTF. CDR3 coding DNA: TGTGCCAGCAGTGACTCAAAGGCCTCTGGCTATGGCTACACCTTC.

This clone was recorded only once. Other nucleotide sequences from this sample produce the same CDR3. This chain's CDR3 is CASSPGTGGADEQYF. The CDR3 nucleotides read TGTGCCAGCTCACCCGGGACAGGGGGCGCGGACGAGCAGTACTTC. J is TRBJ2-7 and V is TRBV18, with 12 bases that match TRBD1. Trimming took 3 bases from V and 5 from J; bases not matched to a gene: 5. The V gene's germline CDR1 is KGHSH and CDR2 LQKENI. The CDR3 contains 15 residues.

The CDR3 reads CASSFNGYTF. CDR3 nucleotides: TGTGCCAGCAGCTTCAATGGCTACACCTTC. The chain recombines TRBV11-2 with TRBJ1-2; D is unclear. Germline CDR1 reads SGHAT; CDR2 reads FQNNGV. The CDR3 is made up of 10 amino acids. Trimming removed 3 bases from V and 6 bases from J, with 2 bases in between.

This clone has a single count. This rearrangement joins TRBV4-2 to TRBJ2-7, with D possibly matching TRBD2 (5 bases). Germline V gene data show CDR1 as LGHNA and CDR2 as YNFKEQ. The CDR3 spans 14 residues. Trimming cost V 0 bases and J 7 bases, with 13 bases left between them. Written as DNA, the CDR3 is TGTGCCAGCAGCCAAGACAGCCTTCCGGGGGAGCAGTACTTC. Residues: CASSQDSLPGEQYF.

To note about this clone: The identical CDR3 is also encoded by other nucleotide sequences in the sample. The CDR3 region has the DNA TGCAGTGCCGCCCCCCAAGAGACCCAGTACTTC. Protein sequence: CSAAPQETQYF. J is TRBJ2-5 and V is TRBV20-1; D not resolved. There are 11 residues in the CDR3. Germline loops: CDR1 DFQATT, CDR2 SNEGSKA (reference sequence). Trimming removed 6 bases at V and 1 base at J, with 6 bases between.

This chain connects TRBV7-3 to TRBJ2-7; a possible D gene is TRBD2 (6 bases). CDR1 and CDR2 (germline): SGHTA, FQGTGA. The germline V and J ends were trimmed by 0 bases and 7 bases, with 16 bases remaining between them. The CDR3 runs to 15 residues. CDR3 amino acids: CASSLTRVAAREQYF. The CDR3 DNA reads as TGTGCCAGCAGCTTAACAAGGGTAGCGGCTCGGGAGCAGTACTTC.

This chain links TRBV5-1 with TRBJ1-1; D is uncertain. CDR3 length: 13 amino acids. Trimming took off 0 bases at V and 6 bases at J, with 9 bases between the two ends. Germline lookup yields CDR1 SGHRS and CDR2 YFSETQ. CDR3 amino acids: CASSLGSRPEAFF. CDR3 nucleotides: TGCGCCAGCAGCTTGGGGTCCCGCCCTGAAGCTTTCTTT.

The CDR3 sequence: CASSGGTLTLGLFF. CDR3 bases: TGTGCCAGCAGCGGCGGGACACTAACACTTGGGCTGTTTTTT. The V and J genes are TRBV7-9 and TRBJ2-2, with D perhaps assigned TRBD1 or TRBD2 (6 bases each). The V gene lost 5 bases and the J gene lost 13 bases, with 20 bases spanning the gap. The CDR3 spans 14 residues. Germline V gene lookup returns CDR1 SEHNR and CDR2 FQNEAQ (reference sequence). Combining the CDR3 with reference TRBV7-9 and TRBJ2-2 gives the whole variable domain DTGVSQNPRHKITKRGQNVTFRCDPISEHNRLYWYRQTLGQGPEFLTYFQNEAQLEKSRLLSDRFSAERPKGSFSTLEIQRTEQGDSAMYLCASSGGTLTLGLFFGEGSRLTVL.

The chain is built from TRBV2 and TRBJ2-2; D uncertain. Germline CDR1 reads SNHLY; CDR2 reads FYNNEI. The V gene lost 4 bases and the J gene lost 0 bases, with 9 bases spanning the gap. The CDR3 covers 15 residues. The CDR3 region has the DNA TGTGCCAGCAGTGGTGTCAGCGCGAACACCGGGGAGCTGTTTTTT. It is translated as CASSGVSANTGELFF.

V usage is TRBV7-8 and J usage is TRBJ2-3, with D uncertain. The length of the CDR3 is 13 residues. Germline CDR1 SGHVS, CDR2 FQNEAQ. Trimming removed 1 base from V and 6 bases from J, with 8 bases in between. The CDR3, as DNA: TGTGCCAGCAGCTTAGGACTCCTGGATACGCAGTATTTT. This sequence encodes CASSLGLLDTQYF.

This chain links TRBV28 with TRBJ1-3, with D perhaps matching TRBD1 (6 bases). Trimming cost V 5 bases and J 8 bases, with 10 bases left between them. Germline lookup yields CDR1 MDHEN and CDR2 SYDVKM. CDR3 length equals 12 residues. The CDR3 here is CASSLRQDTIYF. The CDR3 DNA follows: TGTGCCAGCAGTCTCAGACAGGACACCATATATTTT. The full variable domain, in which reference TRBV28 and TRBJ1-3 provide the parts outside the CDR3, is DVKVTQSSRYLVKRTGEKVFLECVQDMDHENMFWYRQDPGLGLRLIYFSYDVKMKEKGDIPEGYSVSREKKERFSLILESASTNQTSMYLCASSLRQDTIYFGEGSWLTVV.

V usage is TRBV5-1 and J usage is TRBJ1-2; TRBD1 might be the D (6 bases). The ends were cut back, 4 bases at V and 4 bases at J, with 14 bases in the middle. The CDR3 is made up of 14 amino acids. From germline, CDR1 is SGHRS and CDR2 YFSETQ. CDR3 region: CASSRGQEIYGYTF. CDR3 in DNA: TGCGCCAGCAGCCGGGGGCAGGAAATCTATGGCTACACCTTC. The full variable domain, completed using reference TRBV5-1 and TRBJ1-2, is KAGVTQTPRYLIKTRGQQVTLSCSPISGHRSVSWYQQTPGQGLQFLFEYFSETQRNKGNFPGRFSGRQFSNSRSEMNVSTLELGDSALYLCASSRGQEIYGYTFGSGTRLTVV.

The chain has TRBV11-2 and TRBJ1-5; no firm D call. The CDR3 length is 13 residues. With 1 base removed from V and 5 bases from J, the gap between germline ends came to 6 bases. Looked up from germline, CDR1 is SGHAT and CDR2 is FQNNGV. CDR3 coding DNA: TGTGCCAGCAGCTTAGTTGGGGATCAGCCCCAGCATTTT. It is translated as CASSLVGDQPQHF. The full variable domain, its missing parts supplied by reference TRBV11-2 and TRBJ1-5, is EAGVAQSPRYKIIEKRQSVAFWCNPISGHATLYWYQQILGQGPKLLIQFQNNGVVDDSQLPKDRFSAERLKGVDSTLKIQPAKLEDSAVYLCASSLVGDQPQHFGDGTRLSIL.

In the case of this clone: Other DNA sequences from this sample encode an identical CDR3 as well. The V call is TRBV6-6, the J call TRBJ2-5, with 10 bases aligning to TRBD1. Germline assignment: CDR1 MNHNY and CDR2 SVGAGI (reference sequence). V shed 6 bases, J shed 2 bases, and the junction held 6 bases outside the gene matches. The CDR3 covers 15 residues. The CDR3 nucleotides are TGTGCCAGCAGCAAACCGGGACAGGGGCAAGAGACCCAGTACTTC. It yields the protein CASSKPGQGQETQYF.

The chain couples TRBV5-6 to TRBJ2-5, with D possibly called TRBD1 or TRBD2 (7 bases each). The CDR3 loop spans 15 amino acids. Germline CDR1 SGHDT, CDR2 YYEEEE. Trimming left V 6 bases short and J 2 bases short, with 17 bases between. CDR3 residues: CASTKAGGGQETQYF. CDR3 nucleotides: TGTGCCAGCACCAAAGCAGGGGGAGGGCAAGAGACCCAGTACTTC. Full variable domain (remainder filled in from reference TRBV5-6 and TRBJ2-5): DAGVTQSPTHLIKTRGQQVTLRCSPKSGHDTVSWYQQALGQGPQFIFQYYEEEERQRGNFPDRFSGHQFPNYSSELNVNALLLGDSALYLCASTKAGGGQETQYFGPGTRLLVL.

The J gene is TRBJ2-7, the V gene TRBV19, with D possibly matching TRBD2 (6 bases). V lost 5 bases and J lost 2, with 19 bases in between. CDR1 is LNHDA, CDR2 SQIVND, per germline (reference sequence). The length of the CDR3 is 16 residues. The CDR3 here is CASSPILVGLTYEQYF. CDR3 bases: TGTGCCAGTAGTCCCATATTAGTGGGACTCACCTACGAGCAGTACTTC.

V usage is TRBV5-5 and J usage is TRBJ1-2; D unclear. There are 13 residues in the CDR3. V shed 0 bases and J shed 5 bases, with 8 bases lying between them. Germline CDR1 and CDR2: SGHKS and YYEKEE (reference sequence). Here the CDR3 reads CASSLVTGYGYTF. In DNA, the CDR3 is TGTGCCAGCAGCTTGGTAACGGGATATGGCTACACCTTC.

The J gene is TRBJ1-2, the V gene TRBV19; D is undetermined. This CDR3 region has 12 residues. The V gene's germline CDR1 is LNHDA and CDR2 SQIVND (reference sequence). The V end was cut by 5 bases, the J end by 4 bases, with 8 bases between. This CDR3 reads CASSQRGYGYTF. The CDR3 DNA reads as TGTGCCAGTAGTCAGCGGGGCTATGGCTACACCTTC.

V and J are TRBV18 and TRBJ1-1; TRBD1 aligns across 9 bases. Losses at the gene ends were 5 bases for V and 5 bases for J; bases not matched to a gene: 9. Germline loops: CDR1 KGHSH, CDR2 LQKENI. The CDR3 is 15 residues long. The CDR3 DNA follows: TGTGCCAGCTCAGACTTAACAGGGGGCTGGACTGAAGCTTTCTTT. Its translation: CASSDLTGGWTEAFF.

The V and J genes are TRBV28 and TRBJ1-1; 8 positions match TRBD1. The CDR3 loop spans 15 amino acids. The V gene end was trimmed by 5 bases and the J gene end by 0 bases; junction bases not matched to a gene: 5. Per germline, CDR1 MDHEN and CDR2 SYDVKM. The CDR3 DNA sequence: TGTGCCAGCAGTGTAGACAGGGGCGTGAACACTGAAGCTTTCTTT. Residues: CASSVDRGVNTEAFF.

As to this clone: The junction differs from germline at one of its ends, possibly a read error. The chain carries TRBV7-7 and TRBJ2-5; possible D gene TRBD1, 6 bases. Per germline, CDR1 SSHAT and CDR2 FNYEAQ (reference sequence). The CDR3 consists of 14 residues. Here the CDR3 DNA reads TGTGCTAGCAGCTTATTATCGCTAGGGGGGACCCAGTACTTC. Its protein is CASSLLSLGGTQYF.